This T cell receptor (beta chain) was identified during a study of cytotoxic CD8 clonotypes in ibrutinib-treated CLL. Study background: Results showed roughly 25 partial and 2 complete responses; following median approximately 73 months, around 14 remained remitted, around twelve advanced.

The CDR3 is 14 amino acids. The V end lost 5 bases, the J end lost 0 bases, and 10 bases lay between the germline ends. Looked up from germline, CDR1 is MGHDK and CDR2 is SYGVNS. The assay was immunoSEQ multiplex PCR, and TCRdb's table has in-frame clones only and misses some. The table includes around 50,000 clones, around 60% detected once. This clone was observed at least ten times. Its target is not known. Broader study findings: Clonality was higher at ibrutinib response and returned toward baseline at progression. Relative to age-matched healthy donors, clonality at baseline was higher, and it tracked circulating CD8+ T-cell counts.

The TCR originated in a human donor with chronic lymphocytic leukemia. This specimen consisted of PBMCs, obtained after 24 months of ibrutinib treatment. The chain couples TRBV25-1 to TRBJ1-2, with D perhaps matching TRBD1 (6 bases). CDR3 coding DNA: TGTGCCAGCAGTAGCCGGGACACTAACTATGGCTACACCTTC. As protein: CASSSRDTNYGYTF.